The 8 T cell receptor beta chains listed next were all sequenced from one sample in a study of blood T cell repertoires in COVID-19. Assay used: immunoSEQ multiplex PCR; TCRdb lists only in-frame clones, some missing. The data contain 150,000 to 200,000 clones, around 83% of them singletons. Sequencing was performed on peripheral blood. Source of these receptors: a woman aged 70-85 years with COVID-19, enrolled during active disease.

J is TRBJ1-3 and V is TRBV7-2; D ambiguous. Germline V gives CDR1 SGHTA, CDR2 FQGNSA. V was shortened by 1 base and J by 0 bases, with 10 bases between the two germline ends. The CDR3 contains 16 residues. DNA for the CDR3: TGTGCCAGCAGCTTAGGTGACACTCGCTCTGGAAACACCATATATTTT. Its protein is CASSLGDTRSGNTIYF. Complete variable domain (other parts from reference TRBV7-2 and TRBJ1-3): GAGVSQSPSNKVTEKGKDVELRCDPISGHTALYWYRQSLGQGLEFLIYFQGNSAPDKSGLPSDRFSAERTGGSVSTLTIQRTQQEDSAVYLCASSLGDTRSGNTIYFGEGSWLTVV.

V usage is TRBV30 and J usage is TRBJ1-1; D not certain. V was shortened by 5 bases and J by 8 bases, with 15 bases between the two germline ends. The germline gives CDR1 GTSNPN, CDR2 SVGIG (reference sequence). The CDR3 has 12 amino acids. CDR3 residues: CAWEDPGSEAFF. For the CDR3, the DNA is TGTGCCTGGGAAGATCCGGGATCCGAAGCTTTCTTT.

The chain joins TRBV19 to TRBJ2-1; 10 nucleotides line up with TRBD2. Germline CDR1 reads LNHDA; CDR2 reads SQIVND (reference sequence). The junction had 15 bases not matched to a gene; V was cut back by 1 base and J by 0 bases. CDR3 length: 21 residues. CDR3 sequence (DNA): TGTGCCAGTAGTATAGCAGGGGGATCGAGCGGGAGGGCCGTCTCCTACAATGAGCAGTTCTTC. It specifies CASSIAGGSSGRAVSYNEQFF.

The V call is TRBV18, the J call TRBJ1-5; perhaps TRBD1 as D (6 bases). This CDR3 is built from 15 residues. V dropped 3 bases and J dropped 2 bases, with 11 bases sitting between them. The V gene's germline CDR1 is KGHSH and CDR2 LQKENI. Here the CDR3 reads CASSPNRVGNQPQHF. The DNA of the CDR3 is TGTGCCAGCTCACCGAACAGGGTTGGCAATCAGCCCCAGCATTTT.

The V gene is TRBV27, the J gene TRBJ1-5; TRBD1 might be the D (6 bases). Trimming removed 5 bases at V and 1 base at J, with 15 bases between. This CDR3 contains 16 residues. Germline V lookup: CDR1 MNHEY, CDR2 SMNVEV (reference sequence). The CDR3 region is CASSPVTGVSNQPQHF. The CDR3 DNA reads TGTGCCAGCAGTCCTGTGACAGGAGTGAGCAATCAGCCCCAGCATTTT.

The chain recombines TRBV3-1 (or the pseudogene TRBV3-2) with TRBJ2-7; D perhaps matches TRBD2 (5 bases). Trimming pared 0 bases from V and 0 bases from J, leaving 12 bases between. Germline V lookup: CDR1 LGHDT, CDR2 YNNKEL (reference sequence). The CDR3 has 16 amino acids. CDR3 sequence reads: CASSQDLQRTSYEQYF. The CDR3 coding sequence is TGTGCCAGCAGCCAAGATTTACAGCGGACCTCCTACGAGCAGTACTTC.

This chain links TRBV16 with TRBJ2-7; D gene ambiguous. The CDR3 length is 15 residues. Germline CDR1 reads KGHSY; CDR2 reads FQNENV. Trimming stripped 5 bases from V and 0 bases from J, with 14 bases between. CDR3 sequence: CASSYDWKSSYEQYF. The CDR3 nucleotides read TGTGCCAGCAGCTACGACTGGAAGAGCTCCTACGAGCAGTACTTC.

The chain joins TRBV5-1 to TRBJ1-5; D is uncertain. CDR1 is SGHRS and CDR2 is YFSETQ in the germline V gene. Trimming shortened V by 5 bases and J by 5 bases, and 11 bases separated the two germline ends. The CDR3 runs 13 residues. The CDR3 bases are TGCGCCAGCAGAGTCAGCGGGGATCAGCCCCAGCATTTT. It is translated as CASRVSGDQPQHF.